The 13 T cell receptor beta chains in this list originate from one sample, sequenced in a study of shared clonotypes between healthy human individuals. Some clones are missing from TCRdb's copy, which holds only in-frame ones; the method was immunoSEQ multiplex PCR. The table lists 2 million to 2.5 million clones, approximately 95% of them singletons. Source material: naive CD4+ T cells sorted from blood. Subset defined: CD45RA+ positively selected. These receptors were taken from a man younger than 35 in good health.

This chain uses TRBV18 with TRBJ2-7; D is possibly TRBD1 or TRBD2 (5 bases each). Germline V CDR1 and CDR2: KGHSH, LQKENI. V shed 4 bases and J shed 4 bases, with 11 bases lying between them. The CDR3 loop spans 13 amino acids. DNA for the CDR3: TGTGCCAGCTCACGCGAAGAGGGGTACGAGCAGTACTTC. This gives the protein CASSREEGYEQYF.

This rearrangement joins TRBV6-1 to TRBJ1-4; TRBD1 might be the D (5 bases). The germline V and J ends were trimmed by 3 bases and 8 bases, with 13 bases remaining between them. Germline V gives CDR1 MNHNS, CDR2 SASEGT. The CDR3 covers 14 residues. In DNA, the CDR3 is TGTGCCAGCAGTGACCCGGGGGGAAGCGAAAAACTGTTTTTT. Protein sequence: CASSDPGGSEKLFF.

The chain employs TRBV11-2 and TRBJ2-5, with unresolved D. CDR1 and CDR2 from the germline V gene are SGHAT and FQNNGV. V shed 1 base and J shed 2 bases, with 11 bases lying between them. The CDR3 is 15 residues long. DNA of the CDR3: TGTGCCAGCAGCTTAGGAAACCAATGGCAAGAGACCCAGTACTTC. Its translation: CASSLGNQWQETQYF.

This sequence joins TRBV2 and TRBJ1-4; maybe TRBD1 (6 bases). Germline-derived CDR1 and CDR2 are SNHLY and FYNNEI. This CDR3 is built from 15 residues. Trimming shortened V by 5 bases and J by 1 base, and 11 bases separated the two germline ends. This chain's CDR3 is CASSPQGGTNEKLFF. The CDR3 region has the DNA TGTGCCAGCAGTCCACAGGGAGGAACTAATGAAAAACTGTTTTTT.

The chain joins TRBV6-1 to TRBJ2-1, with 9 bases that match TRBD2. Germline CDR1 MNHNS, CDR2 SASEGT. Trimming took 7 bases from V and 5 from J; bases not matched to a gene: 9. The CDR3 contains 15 residues. The CDR3 nucleotides are TGTGCCAGCACCCTGACTAGCGGACCGAACAATGAGCAGTTCTTC. Translated, it gives CASTLTSGPNNEQFF.

Written as DNA, the CDR3 is TGTGCCAGCAGCCTCTTTGGGACAGGCCTCTCTGGGGCCAACGTCCTGACTTTC. Protein: CASSLFGTGLSGANVLTF. The rearrangement joins TRBV7-2 to TRBJ2-6, with 8 bases matching TRBD1. The trim removed 5 bases at V and 0 bases at J, leaving 9 bases unmatched. Germline CDR1 and CDR2: SGHTA and FQGNSA. CDR3 length: 18 amino acids.

This clone was detected a few times. Other DNA sequences in the same sample also yield this CDR3. The chain uses TRBV28 and TRBJ1-2; no firm D call. Trimming cost V 5 bases and J 8 bases, with 6 bases left between them. CDR1 is MDHEN and CDR2 is SYDVKM in the germline V gene. The CDR3 has 10 residues. The CDR3 nucleotides read TGTGCCAGCAGTGGTGGGGGCTACACCTTC. Translating it yields CASSGGGYTF.

The chain uses TRBV10-2 and TRBJ2-5; no definite D call. Trimming took 6 bases from V and 5 from J, leaving 13 bases between them. In germline, CDR1 is WSHSY, CDR2 SAAADI. The CDR3 spans 13 residues. The CDR3 reads CASSLKAGETQYF. DNA for the CDR3: TGCGCCAGCAGCCTTAAGGCTGGGGAGACCCAGTACTTC.

The V call is TRBV7-9, the J call TRBJ1-3, with D unclear. Germline V lookup: CDR1 SEHNR, CDR2 FQNEAQ (reference sequence). The CDR3 has 13 residues. V lost 7 bases and J lost 0, with 7 bases in between. CDR3 coding DNA: TGTGCCAGCAAACGGGACTCTGGAAACACCATATATTTT. The encoded protein is CASKRDSGNTIYF.

This clone was recorded once. The V gene is TRBV19, the J gene TRBJ1-6; unclear D gene. Germline CDR1 and CDR2: LNHDA and SQIVND (reference sequence). CDR3 length: 15 residues. Deletions cut 0 bases from V and 4 bases from J, with 7 bases between. Here the CDR3 reads CASSIDANYNSPLHF. The CDR3 DNA reads TGTGCCAGTAGTATAGATGCCAATTATAATTCACCCCTCCACTTT.

As to this clone: Other DNA sequences in this specimen translate into the identical CDR3. This chain joins TRBV5-4 and TRBJ2-3, with a tentative D call TRBD2 (6 bases). Germline CDR1 is SGHNT and CDR2 is YYREEE (reference sequence). The V end was cut by 1 base, the J end by 1 base, with 10 bases between. This CDR3 region has 15 residues. Here the CDR3 DNA reads TGTGCCAGCAGCTTGAGTGGCGGGGGCACAGATACGCAGTATTTT. This sequence encodes CASSLSGGGTDTQYF.

The chain couples TRBV28 to TRBJ1-2, with D tentatively TRBD1 (6 bases). With 11 bases removed from V and 6 bases from J, the gap between germline ends came to 16 bases. The CDR3 covers 12 residues. Germline CDR1 and CDR2: MDHEN and SYDVKM. DNA of the CDR3: TGTGCCGGGGGGGGCGAGGTCGATGGCTACACCTTC. This sequence encodes CAGGGEVDGYTF.

This chain connects TRBV7-2 to TRBJ2-7; 7 nucleotides line up with TRBD1. J lost 0 bases, V lost 3 bases, and 8 bases had no gene match. The CDR3 extends over 16 amino acids. Germline-derived CDR1 and CDR2 are SGHTA and FQGNSA. CDR3 sequence (DNA): TGTGCCAGCAGCTTGGAAGTGGCAGGGGGCTCCTACGAGCAGTACTTC. Its protein product is CASSLEVAGGSYEQYF.